A single sample gave rise to the 14 T cell receptor beta chains below, sequenced in a study of early stage breast cancer tumors. Assay: immunoSEQ multiplex PCR; the TCRdb copy retains only in-frame clones and omits some. Among roughly 48,000 clones listed, 83% were seen once. The sequenced material came from blood. The receptors here all came from a person in their fifties with breast cancer.

The V gene is TRBV6-5, the J gene TRBJ1-2, with 9 bases lining up with TRBD1. The V and J ends lost 6 bases and 8 bases, in that order; junction bases with no gene match: 10. Germline lookup yields CDR1 MNHEY and CDR2 SVGAGI. This CDR3 is 14 amino acids long. In DNA, the CDR3 is TGTGCCAGCAGCCGTGGGACAGGGTCGTCCGGCTACACCTTC. Its translation is CASSRGTGSSGYTF.

V gene TRBV7-9 combines with J gene TRBJ2-1; 8 bases line up with TRBD1. CDR1 is SEHNR, CDR2 FQNEAQ, per germline (reference sequence). J gave up 10 bases and V 0 bases, and 5 bases lay outside the gene matches. CDR3 length equals 14 residues. Written as DNA, the CDR3 is TGTGCCAGCAGCTTAGCCGGACAGGGTAGCGAGCAGTTCTTC. Its protein is CASSLAGQGSEQFF.

The genes are TRBV10-2 and TRBJ1-4, with D possibly being TRBD1 (5 bases). Trimming stripped 7 bases from V and 4 bases from J, with 16 bases between. The germline CDR1 and CDR2 sequences are WSHSY and SAAADI. CDR3 length: 15 residues. In DNA form, the CDR3 reads TGCGCCAGCACCACCCTGGGGACTGATAATGAAAAACTGTTTTTT. This encodes CASTTLGTDNEKLFF.

V and J are TRBV13 and TRBJ2-1; weak D call: TRBD2 (7 bases). The length of the CDR3 is 16 residues. V lost 4 bases, J lost 2 bases, and 15 bases lay in between. Germline CDR1 reads PRHDT; CDR2 reads FYEKMQ (reference sequence). The CDR3 sequence: CASSSYREGPYNEQFF. The CDR3 nucleotides read TGTGCCAGCAGCTCATACAGGGAGGGGCCCTACAATGAGCAGTTCTTC.

The rearrangement links TRBV10-3 to TRBJ2-7; D may be TRBD1 (5 bases). The V end was cut by 6 bases, the J end by 4 bases, with 16 bases between. The CDR3 is made up of 14 amino acids. The germline V gene has CDR1 ENHRY and CDR2 SYGVKD. The CDR3 coding sequence is TGTGCCATCAGCGCAGACAGTTCCTATTACGAGCAGTACTTC. This translates into CAISADSSYYEQYF.

CDR3 amino acids: CASSLASGSSPYNEQFF. The DNA for the CDR3 is TGTGCCAGCAGCTTAGCTAGCGGGAGTAGTCCCTACAATGAGCAGTTCTTC. The V call is TRBV7-9, the J call TRBJ2-1, with TRBD2 identical over 9 bases. CDR3 length: 17 amino acids. J lost 2 bases, V lost 0 bases, and 5 bases had no gene match. From germline, CDR1 is SEHNR and CDR2 FQNEAQ (reference sequence).

This sequence joins TRBV19 and TRBJ1-5; 7 nucleotides agree with TRBD1. The CDR3 is 13 residues long. The J segment lost 3 bases and the V segment lost 8 bases, leaving 4 bases of the junction unmatched. CDR1 is LNHDA, CDR2 SQIVND, per germline (reference sequence). DNA for the CDR3: TGTGCCAGTGCGGACAGGTTCAATCAGCCCCAGCATTTT. This gives the protein CASADRFNQPQHF.

The chain uses TRBV6-1 and TRBJ2-7; 9 bases are a match to TRBD1. The CDR3 is made up of 13 amino acids. With V trimmed by 6 bases and J by 4 bases, 4 bases remained unmatched. Germline V CDR1 and CDR2: MNHNS, SASEGT. The chain's CDR3 is CASRKGQGYEQYF. The CDR3 bases are TGTGCCAGCAGGAAGGGACAGGGTTACGAGCAGTACTTC.

The chain joins TRBV7-2 to TRBJ1-1, with D perhaps matching TRBD1 (5 bases). V lost 5 bases and J lost 3, with 13 bases in between. Germline V gives CDR1 SGHTA, CDR2 FQGNSA. The CDR3 contains 14 residues. CDR3: CASSPRGGHTEAFF. CDR3 coding DNA: TGTGCCAGCAGCCCACGGGGGGGACACACTGAAGCTTTCTTT.

This clone was seen a handful of times. The J gene is TRBJ1-1, the V gene TRBV27; the D gene is possibly TRBD1 (5 bases). Germline V CDR1 and CDR2: MNHEY, SMNVEV (reference sequence). With 5 bases removed from V and 3 bases from J, the gap between germline ends came to 10 bases. This CDR3 region has 13 residues. The CDR3 loop is CASSAGTYTEAFF. The CDR3 bases are TGTGCCAGCAGTGCCGGGACCTACACTGAAGCTTTCTTT.

The rearrangement uses TRBV13 and TRBJ1-5, with 9 bases that match TRBD1. The V gene's germline CDR1 is PRHDT and CDR2 FYEKMQ (reference sequence). The ends lost 5 bases at V and 4 bases at J; junction bases unmatched: 9. The CDR3 is made up of 16 amino acids. CDR3 amino acids: CASSLTGGFLNQPQHF. The CDR3 DNA follows: TGTGCCAGCAGCCTCACAGGGGGCTTTCTAAATCAGCCCCAGCATTTT.

The chain joins TRBV9 to TRBJ2-3, with 11 nucleotides matching TRBD2. The germline gives CDR1 SGDLS, CDR2 YYNGEE. V lost 4 bases to trimming and J lost 6 bases; unmatched junction nucleotides: 16. The CDR3 contains 18 residues. DNA of the CDR3: TGTGCCAGCAGCAAAGCGGGGCTAGCGGGGGGCACGTGGGATACGCAGTATTTT. Protein product: CASSKAGLAGGTWDTQYF. The full variable domain, completed using reference TRBV9 and TRBJ2-3, is DSGVTQTPKHLITATGQRVTLRCSPRSGDLSVYWYQQSLDQGLQFLIQYYNGEERAKGNILERFSAQQFPDLHSELNLSSLELGDSALYFCASSKAGLAGGTWDTQYFGPGTRLTVL.

The V gene is TRBV4-3, the J gene TRBJ1-2, with D possibly being TRBD1 (6 bases). With 11 bases removed from V and 4 bases from J, the gap between germline ends came to 14 bases. The germline CDR1 and CDR2 sequences are LGHNA and YSLEER. The length of the CDR3 is 12 residues. CDR3 sequence: CALLGQTYGYTF. CDR3 bases: TGCGCCCTACTTGGACAGACCTATGGCTACACCTTC.

J is TRBJ2-3 and V is TRBV4-3; tentative D call: TRBD1 (5 bases). V was cut by 0 bases and J by 1 base, with 8 bases left in between. Germline V gene lookup returns CDR1 LGHNA and CDR2 YSLEER. The CDR3 totals 15 residues. This CDR3 reads CASSQDATGTDTQYF. Written as DNA, the CDR3 is TGCGCCAGCAGCCAAGATGCGACAGGCACAGATACGCAGTATTTT.